This TCR beta chain was profiled in a study of human T cells and chemical hapten exposure. Overall study context: Across samples, TCR yields varied, mostly owing to small differences in pooled library volumes.

Stated time point: pre-sensitization, week 0. Treatment: therapeutic diphenylcyclopropenone sensitization with weekly scalp DPC. Within the library, unique molecular identifiers were attached to each individual cDNA molecule. TCRdb independently ran MiXCR on the RACE reads; one entry per CDR3 protein. The sample lists roughly 120,000 distinct CDR3 sequences, roughly 14% occurring once. Per the germline V gene, CDR1 is SGDLS and CDR2 is YYNGEE. Trimming cost V 0 bases and J 4 bases; bases outside gene matches: 4. The CDR3 is made up of 16 amino acids. The TCR originated in a woman between 18 and 29 years old with alopecia areata. Some clones in this sample may be carry-over from other donors' samples. The chain uses TRBV9 and TRBJ2-1; 10 bases are shared with TRBD2. The sequenced sample was whole blood, obtained in connection with sensitization to the hapten diphenylcyclopropenone (DPC). The CDR3 DNA is TGTGCCAGCAGCGTAGGCCCTAGCGGGGGTTACAATGAGCAGTTCTTC. It yields the protein CASSVGPSGGYNEQFF.